Listed below are T cell receptor beta chains from one sample, sequenced in a study of control samples from healthy donors and cancer patients. Repertoires were generated with immunoSEQ multiplex PCR, while TCRdb's copy carries only in-frame clones and drops some. Of roughly 120,000 clones detected, roughly nine tenths appear once; the ten largest clones hold around 1.1%. Sequences were obtained from PBMCs. The receptors shown here come from a woman aged 50 to 65 with colorectal cancer. Both conserved end residues are part of each CDR3. Fields, in order: V gene, J gene, clone size, D gene, CDR3 DNA, CDR3 protein. A D gene is named only where the DNA matches it firmly. Rows give clone size only sometimes, using once, few, many, or a class for an expanded clone.

v_gene: TRBV6-4; j_gene: TRBJ1-1; abundance: once; d_gene: .; CDR3nt: TGTGCCAGCAGTGCCCTTTTCAACACTGAAGCTTTCTTT; CDR3aa: CASSALFNTEAFF
v_gene: TRBV10-3; j_gene: TRBJ1-1; abundance: .; d_gene: .; CDR3nt: TGTGCCATCAGTGAGCACGTTGGGGACACTGAAGCTTTCTTT; CDR3aa: CAISEHVGDTEAFF
v_gene: TRBV5-1; j_gene: TRBJ1-1; abundance: .; d_gene: .; CDR3nt: TGCGCCAGCAGCTTGGGTCAGGAGGGGACTGAAGCTTTCTTT; CDR3aa: CASSLGQEGTEAFF
v_gene: TRBV6-5; j_gene: TRBJ1-2; abundance: once; d_gene: .; CDR3nt: TGTGCCAGCAGTTACTCGGGGGTGGCTAACTATGGCTACACCTTC; CDR3aa: CASSYSGVANYGYTF
v_gene: TRBV28; j_gene: TRBJ1-3; abundance: many; d_gene: TRBD1; CDR3nt: TGTGCCAGCAGATCCGACAGGGTCCCTGGAAACACCATATATTTT; CDR3aa: CASRSDRVPGNTIYF
v_gene: TRBV18; j_gene: TRBJ1-3; abundance: .; d_gene: .; CDR3nt: TGTGCCAGCTCACCTCTCCCGGGTGGCGGAAACACCATATATTTT; CDR3aa: CASSPLPGGGNTIYF
v_gene: TRBV10-3; j_gene: TRBJ2-7; abundance: once; d_gene: .; CDR3nt: TGTGCCATCAGTGTCCGTCTGGACAGCTCCTACGAGCAGTACTTC; CDR3aa: CAISVRLDSSYEQYF
v_gene: TRBV2; j_gene: TRBJ2-1; abundance: .; d_gene: .; CDR3nt: TGTGCCAGCAGGGCAGACGGAAGCTCCTACAATGAGCAGTTCTTC; CDR3aa: CASRADGSSYNEQFF
v_gene: TRBV4-2; j_gene: TRBJ2-3; abundance: .; d_gene: .; CDR3nt: TGTGCCAGCAGCCAAGAATTTGAATCGACAGATACGCAGTATTTT; CDR3aa: CASSQEFESTDTQYF
v_gene: TRBV28; j_gene: TRBJ2-6; abundance: .; d_gene: TRBD2; CDR3nt: TGTGCCAGCAGTTTATCAGATCAGGCAATGGGGAGCGGGATTTACTCTGGGGCCAACGTCCTGACTTTC; CDR3aa: CASSLSDQAMGSGIYSGANVLTF
v_gene: TRBV4-1; j_gene: TRBJ2-7; abundance: .; d_gene: TRBD2; CDR3nt: TGCGCCAGCAGCCAAGATTTAGGGACTAATTTCCCGCAGTACTTC; CDR3aa: CASSQDLGTNFPQYF
v_gene: TRBV9; j_gene: TRBJ2-5; abundance: .; d_gene: .; CDR3nt: TGTGCCAGCAGCCCCAGGGGTTCCTACCAAGAGACCCAGTACTTC; CDR3aa: CASSPRGSYQETQYF
v_gene: TRBV5-5; j_gene: TRBJ1-5; abundance: .; d_gene: .; CDR3nt: TGTGCCAGCAGCCTGGAGGGACGGTATAGCAATCAGCCCCAGCATTTT; CDR3aa: CASSLEGRYSNQPQHF
v_gene: TRBV29-1; j_gene: TRBJ2-2; abundance: .; d_gene: .; CDR3nt: TGCAGCGTCCTCGCGTCTTCGAACACCGGGGAGCTGTTTTTT; CDR3aa: CSVLASSNTGELFF
v_gene: TRBV14; j_gene: TRBJ2-7; abundance: .; d_gene: .; CDR3nt: TGTGCCAGCAGCCTCGTCGGTCCTTCCTACGAGCAGTACTTC; CDR3aa: CASSLVGPSYEQYF
v_gene: TRBV6-1; j_gene: TRBJ2-1; abundance: .; d_gene: .; CDR3nt: TGTGCCAGCAGTGCTCGAGGGGTTGGTTCCTACAATGAGCAGTTCTTC; CDR3aa: CASSARGVGSYNEQFF
v_gene: TRBV2; j_gene: TRBJ2-1; abundance: .; d_gene: .; CDR3nt: TGTGCCAGCAGTGACAGGGTTTCTGAGCAGTTCTTC; CDR3aa: CASSDRVSEQFF
v_gene: TRBV24-1; j_gene: TRBJ2-4; abundance: .; d_gene: .; CDR3nt: TGTGCCACCCCAGACTGGGGGGACATTCAGTACTTC; CDR3aa: CATPDWGDIQYF
v_gene: TRBV5-1; j_gene: TRBJ1-2; abundance: .; d_gene: .; CDR3nt: TGCGCCAGCAGCGCAGGACAGAACTATGGCTACACCTTC; CDR3aa: CASSAGQNYGYTF
v_gene: TRBV30; j_gene: TRBJ1-3; abundance: .; d_gene: .; CDR3nt: TGTGCCTGGAGTGTAAGGGTATCTGGAAACACCATATATTTT; CDR3aa: CAWSVRVSGNTIYF
v_gene: TRBV29-1; j_gene: TRBJ1-2; abundance: .; d_gene: .; CDR3nt: TGCAGCGACGTGGGGGGAGATGGCTACACCTTC; CDR3aa: CSDVGGDGYTF
v_gene: TRBV3-1/TRBV3-2; j_gene: TRBJ2-3; abundance: .; d_gene: .; CDR3nt: TGTGCCAGCAGCCAAGATCCTGGTTCAGACACAGATACGCAGTATTTT; CDR3aa: CASSQDPGSDTDTQYF
v_gene: TRBV7-2; j_gene: TRBJ2-1; abundance: .; d_gene: TRBD2; CDR3nt: TGTGCCAGCAGCCCTCAGCGGGGCCCCAGCAATGAGCAGTTCTTC; CDR3aa: CASSPQRGPSNEQFF
v_gene: TRBV7-2; j_gene: TRBJ2-7; abundance: .; d_gene: TRBD2; CDR3nt: TGTGCCAGCAGCGCCACTTTTTGGACTAGCGGGGGATACGAGCAGTACTTC; CDR3aa: CASSATFWTSGGYEQYF
v_gene: TRBV21-1; j_gene: TRBJ1-4; abundance: .; d_gene: .; CDR3nt: TGCCCCGGTCGGGGAGGTGGTGAAAAACTGTTTTTT; CDR3aa: CPGRGGGEKLFF
v_gene: TRBV5-1; j_gene: TRBJ2-1; abundance: .; d_gene: .; CDR3nt: TGCGCCAGCAGTGTAGACTACTACAATGAGCAGTTCTTC; CDR3aa: CASSVDYYNEQFF
v_gene: TRBV30; j_gene: TRBJ1-1; abundance: .; d_gene: .; CDR3nt: TGTGCCTGGAGTAGACAGGAGAACACTGAAGCTTTCTTT; CDR3aa: CAWSRQENTEAFF
v_gene: TRBV9; j_gene: TRBJ1-1; abundance: .; d_gene: TRBD1; CDR3nt: TGTGCCAGCAGCGCGCCGGGACAGGGGGCTAGGAGTGAAGCTTTCTTT; CDR3aa: CASSAPGQGARSEAFF
v_gene: TRBV5-1; j_gene: TRBJ1-5; abundance: .; d_gene: TRBD1; CDR3nt: TGCGCCAGCAGCTGGGGGACAGGGGTTAACCAGCCCCAGCATTTT; CDR3aa: CASSWGTGVNQPQHF
v_gene: TRBV9; j_gene: TRBJ2-5; abundance: .; d_gene: TRBD1; CDR3nt: TGTGCCAGCAGCTCGGGGACAGGGGCTAAGACCCAGTACTTC; CDR3aa: CASSSGTGAKTQYF
v_gene: TRBV4-2; j_gene: TRBJ1-2; abundance: .; d_gene: .; CDR3nt: TGTGCCAGCAGCCAATTCCCCACGGGGACTAACTATGGCTACACCTTC; CDR3aa: CASSQFPTGTNYGYTF
v_gene: TRBV15; j_gene: TRBJ2-1; abundance: .; d_gene: TRBD1; CDR3nt: TGTGCCACCAGCCCACCGGGACAGGGGGATAATGAGCAGTTCTTC; CDR3aa: CATSPPGQGDNEQFF
v_gene: TRBV29-1; j_gene: TRBJ1-2; abundance: .; d_gene: TRBD1; CDR3nt: TGCAGCGTTGAGGGACAGGGGGCGAATCGAGACTATGGCTACACCTTC; CDR3aa: CSVEGQGANRDYGYTF
v_gene: TRBV5-1; j_gene: TRBJ2-2; abundance: .; d_gene: .; CDR3nt: TGCGCCAGCGGGACTGCCAGGACTAACACCGGGGAGCTGTTTTTT; CDR3aa: CASGTARTNTGELFF
v_gene: TRBV11-1; j_gene: TRBJ2-2; abundance: .; d_gene: .; CDR3nt: TGTGCCAGCAGCCCCCGACAGAGACACACCGGGGAGCTGTTTTTT; CDR3aa: CASSPRQRHTGELFF
v_gene: TRBV20-1; j_gene: TRBJ2-7; abundance: .; d_gene: .; CDR3nt: TGCAGTGCTAGTGCCCAGGGCTCCCGATACGAGCAGTACTTC; CDR3aa: CSASAQGSRYEQYF
v_gene: TRBV5-1; j_gene: TRBJ1-1; abundance: .; d_gene: .; CDR3nt: TGCGCCAGCAGCTTGGTTTCCGAGGAAGATGAAGCTTTCTTT; CDR3aa: CASSLVSEEDEAFF
v_gene: TRBV10-3; j_gene: TRBJ1-4; abundance: .; d_gene: .; CDR3nt: TGTGCCATCAGTGAGCGGCAGGGTAATGAAAAACTGTTTTTT; CDR3aa: CAISERQGNEKLFF
v_gene: TRBV5-8; j_gene: TRBJ2-1; abundance: .; d_gene: .; CDR3nt: TGTGCCAGCAGCCACGGACGGAGCTCCTACAATGAGCAGTTCTTC; CDR3aa: CASSHGRSSYNEQFF
v_gene: TRBV28; j_gene: TRBJ2-5; abundance: .; d_gene: .; CDR3nt: TGTGCCAGCAGTTCGACCGCGGACAGCTTTGAGACCCAGTACTTC; CDR3aa: CASSSTADSFETQYF
v_gene: TRBV5-4; j_gene: TRBJ2-3; abundance: .; d_gene: .; CDR3nt: TGTGCCAGCAGCTTGGACGTGGACTTCACAGATACGCAGTATTTT; CDR3aa: CASSLDVDFTDTQYF
v_gene: TRBV18; j_gene: TRBJ1-5; abundance: .; d_gene: TRBD1; CDR3nt: TGTGCCAGCTCACCGGGACAGGGGAGGTCTCAGCCCCAGCATTTT; CDR3aa: CASSPGQGRSQPQHF
v_gene: TRBV7-9; j_gene: TRBJ1-2; abundance: .; d_gene: TRBD1; CDR3nt: TGTGCCAGCAGCTCAGGGGGCGGCCGTGGCTACACCTTC; CDR3aa: CASSSGGGRGYTF
v_gene: TRBV6-5; j_gene: TRBJ1-5; abundance: .; d_gene: .; CDR3nt: TGTGCCAGCAGCGACAGTTTCTCTATTGGACAGCCCCAGCATTTT; CDR3aa: CASSDSFSIGQPQHF
v_gene: TRBV3-1/TRBV3-2; j_gene: TRBJ2-3; abundance: few; d_gene: .; CDR3nt: TGTGCCACCAGCCGGCCAGGGCCAGATACGCAGTATTTT; CDR3aa: CATSRPGPDTQYF
v_gene: TRBV19; j_gene: TRBJ2-7; abundance: .; d_gene: .; CDR3nt: TGTGCCAGTAGTTTCGGGAGTCGGGACTACGAGCAGTACTTC; CDR3aa: CASSFGSRDYEQYF
v_gene: TRBV7-9; j_gene: TRBJ1-2; abundance: .; d_gene: .; CDR3nt: TGTGCCAGCAGCTTAAGGACTCTTAATGGCTACACCTTC; CDR3aa: CASSLRTLNGYTF
v_gene: TRBV7-9; j_gene: TRBJ1-6; abundance: few; d_gene: .; CDR3nt: TGTGCCAGCAGCTTGGATTCCTCTAATTCACCCCTCCACTTT; CDR3aa: CASSLDSSNSPLHF
v_gene: TRBV3-1/TRBV3-2; j_gene: TRBJ1-1; abundance: few; d_gene: TRBD1; CDR3nt: TGTGCCAGCAGCCCCGCCTTTGGGACAGGGATCACTGAAGCTTTCTTT; CDR3aa: CASSPAFGTGITEAFF
v_gene: TRBV19; j_gene: TRBJ2-5; abundance: .; d_gene: TRBD2; CDR3nt: TGTGCCAGTAGTATTGTGGGAGGGAGTGAGACCCAGTACTTC; CDR3aa: CASSIVGGSETQYF
v_gene: TRBV6-5; j_gene: TRBJ2-1; abundance: .; d_gene: TRBD1; CDR3nt: TGTGCCAGCAGTTACGCCGGGACAGGGAGCCATGAGCAGTTCTTC; CDR3aa: CASSYAGTGSHEQFF
v_gene: TRBV7-8; j_gene: TRBJ1-1; abundance: .; d_gene: TRBD1; CDR3nt: TGTGCCAGCAGCTTAAAATGGACAGGCATGAACACTGAAGCTTTCTTT; CDR3aa: CASSLKWTGMNTEAFF
v_gene: TRBV2; j_gene: TRBJ1-2; abundance: .; d_gene: .; CDR3nt: TGTGCCAGCGCTCCCCGGGGCCCCGTACTTGGCTACACCTTC; CDR3aa: CASAPRGPVLGYTF